One sample yielded the 4 T cell receptor beta chains listed below, sequenced in a study of T cell changes during pregnancy in multiple sclerosis. Produced via immunoSEQ multiplex PCR; TCRdb's table is partial and in-frame only. Of approximately 49,000 clones in the sample, approximately 92% were seen once. Sequenced material: peripheral blood, taken after pregnancy. These receptor sequences come from a female donor with multiple sclerosis, enrolled in a pregnancy study.

The CDR3 loop reads CASNLRPQHF. In nucleotides, the CDR3 is TGTGCCAGCAACCTACGGCCCCAGCATTTT. The chain has TRBV6-5 and TRBJ1-5; D unresolved. Looked up from germline, CDR1 is MNHEY and CDR2 is SVGAGI. With 7 bases removed from V and 9 bases from J, the gap between germline ends came to 7 bases. The CDR3 runs 10 residues.

The rearrangement uses TRBV7-2 and TRBJ1-1, with D tentatively TRBD1 (6 bases). Trimming cost V 2 bases and J 10 bases, with 20 bases left between them. Germline V lookup: CDR1 SGHTA, CDR2 FQGNSA. The CDR3 has 15 residues. This chain's CDR3 is CASSLTQARGGLAFF. As DNA, the CDR3 is TGTGCCAGCAGCTTAACTCAGGCCCGCGGGGGCTTAGCTTTCTTT.

This chain connects TRBV6-1 to TRBJ1-5; 9 bases are shared with TRBD1. V dropped 7 bases and J dropped 1; count of bases not matched to a gene: 5. CDR3 size: 15 residues. Germline V lookup: CDR1 MNHNS, CDR2 SASEGT. CDR3 region: CASTGDRVSNQPQHF. The DNA for the CDR3 is TGTGCCAGCACAGGGGACAGGGTGAGCAATCAGCCCCAGCATTTT.

The gene calls are TRBV5-1 and TRBJ2-1, with a weak D call TRBD2 (7 bases). The V end lost 7 bases, the J end lost 4 bases, and 15 bases lay between the germline ends. The CDR3 contains 14 residues. Germline V gives CDR1 SGHRS, CDR2 YFSETQ. The CDR3 region is CASLGGLRYNEQFF. DNA for the CDR3: TGCGCCAGCCTGGGGGGGCTTAGGTACAATGAGCAGTTCTTC.